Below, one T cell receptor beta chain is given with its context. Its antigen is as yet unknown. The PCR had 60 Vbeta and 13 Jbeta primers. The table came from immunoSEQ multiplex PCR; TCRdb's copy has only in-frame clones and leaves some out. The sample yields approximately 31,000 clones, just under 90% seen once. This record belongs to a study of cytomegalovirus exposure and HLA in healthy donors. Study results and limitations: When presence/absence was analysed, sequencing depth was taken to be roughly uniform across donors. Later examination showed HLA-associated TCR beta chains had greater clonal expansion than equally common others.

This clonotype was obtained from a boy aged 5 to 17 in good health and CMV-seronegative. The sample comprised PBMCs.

This CDR3 reads CASSQRGGQGVTDTQYF. The CDR3 DNA sequence: TGTGCCAGCAGCCAGCGGGGGGGACAGGGTGTCACAGATACGCAGTATTTT. This rearrangement joins TRBV9 to TRBJ2-3, with D possibly TRBD2 on 10 matching bases. There are 17 residues in the CDR3. From germline, CDR1 is SGDLS and CDR2 YYNGEE. V lost 4 bases and J 2 bases, leaving 20 bases between the germline ends.